This T cell receptor beta chain was captured by sequencing in a study of blood T cells in healthy people across ages. Study overall: Template-switching capture recovered about one barcoded beta molecule per two T cells.

The authors extracted at least 6 micrograms of total RNA per sample. Germline loops: CDR1 SGHTA, CDR2 FQGNSA. V lost 5 bases to trimming and J lost 5 bases; unmatched junction nucleotides: 8. The CDR3 is made up of 17 amino acids. Primers used in a second PCR of roughly 7 to 12 cycles were a sample-barcoded 5' primer and a J-beta primer mix. A single record per CDR3 protein comes from TCRdb applying MiXCR to the 5' RACE reads. This sample has 800,000 to 900,000 distinct CDR3 sequences, with 55% to 65% found just once. The study's findings and limits: Since the PBMCs were unsorted, naive and antigen-experienced cells could not be conclusively compared. Among long-lived donors, naive CD4+ cells were more numerous and diversity higher than in aged donors.

Concerning this clonotype itself: The antigen is not known.

The source is a man aged 25 to 40 in good health. The chain couples TRBV7-2 to TRBJ2-5, with 16 bases that match TRBD2. Sequencing was done on a sample of blood. The CDR3 spells CASSPPGLAGGLETQYF. The CDR3 nucleotides are TGTGCCAGCAGCCCTCCGGGACTAGCGGGGGGGCTTGAGACCCAGTACTTC.